This T cell receptor beta chain was sequenced during a study of siplizumab effects on memory and regulatory T cells. The study, taken as a whole, reports: Alloreactive clones mapping to unstimulated subsets formed only a minor fraction.

Between the trimmed V and J ends, which lost 4 bases and 6 bases, there was a span of 16 bases. CDR3 size: 14 residues. Germline CDR1 SGHRS, CDR2 YFSETQ. Measured with immunoSEQ multiplex PCR; TCRdb has only the in-frame clones, and not every one. The sample lists over 70,000 clones; approximately 95% were seen once. Points on this clone: Antigen unknown.

The sequencing input was CD8+ T cells sorted from blood. The chain employs TRBV5-1 and TRBJ1-1; the D is unclear. The receptor was isolated from a human donor in good health. The CDR3 spells CASSPHPTLPEAFF. CDR3 nucleotides: TGCGCCAGCAGCCCCCACCCGACCTTACCTGAAGCTTTCTTT.